Below are 30 T cell receptor beta chains sequenced from a single sample in a study of T cell responses to AZD1222 COVID-19 vaccine. Using immunoSEQ multiplex PCR, the repertoire was profiled, and TCRdb retains in-frame clones only, with some absent. In the table there are 150,000 to 200,000 clones, 85% to 95% of which are singletons. This material consisted of peripheral blood, taken 28 days after the second dose of the MenACWY control vaccine. The receptors stem from an adult who received the MenACWY meningococcal vaccine as a control.

This chain links TRBV5-1 with TRBJ2-3; 8 nucleotides match TRBD1. Germline V gives CDR1 SGHRS, CDR2 YFSETQ. The CDR3 sequence is 14 residues long. V trimming: 0 bases; J trimming: 6 bases; junction bases outside the gene matches: 3. The chain's CDR3 is CASSLDWTGDTQYF. In DNA form, the CDR3 reads TGCGCCAGCAGCTTGGACTGGACAGGGGATACGCAGTATTTT.

Remarks on this clone: A junction boundary mismatches the germline segment, possibly from a read error. The chain links TRBV7-2 to TRBJ1-2; D gene unclear. Per germline, CDR1 SGHTA and CDR2 FQGNSA. CDR3 length: 15 amino acids. For the CDR3, the DNA is TGTGCCAGCAGTTTAGACCGGGGATCGTACTATGGCTACACCTTC. Its protein product is CASSLDRGSYYGYTF. The variable domain in full, with the rest retrieved from reference TRBV7-2 and TRBJ1-2, is GAGVSQSPSNKVTEKGKDVELRCDPISGHTALYWYRQSLGQGLEFLIYFQGNSAPDKSGLPSDRFSAERTGGSVSTLTIQRTQQEDSAVYLCASSLDRGSYYGYTFGSGTRLTVV.

This chain uses TRBV24-1 with TRBJ1-2, with D unresolved. The germline gives CDR1 KGHDR, CDR2 SFDVKD. CDR3 length: 16 amino acids. V lost 3 bases, J lost 4 bases, and 17 bases lay in between. The CDR3 DNA is TGTGCCACCAGTGATCCCGCTTTGGCAGGATCCTATGGCTACACCTTC. Protein product: CATSDPALAGSYGYTF.

The gene calls are TRBV19 and TRBJ1-1, with 7 positions matching TRBD1. This CDR3 spans 16 amino acids. V dropped 1 base and J dropped 1; count of bases not matched to a gene: 6. Germline loops: CDR1 LNHDA, CDR2 SQIVND (reference sequence). CDR3 amino acids: CASSIGLRGANTEAFF. CDR3 bases: TGTGCCAGTAGTATAGGGCTCAGGGGGGCGAACACTGAAGCTTTCTTT.

J is TRBJ1-6 and V is TRBV28, with 8 bases matching TRBD1. There are 14 residues in the CDR3. The V segment lost 8 bases and the J segment 9 bases; nucleotides outside the gene matches: 9. Germline CDR1 and CDR2: MDHEN and SYDVKM. This CDR3 is CASGSGQGISPLHF. CDR3 nucleotides: TGTGCCAGCGGCTCTGGACAGGGAATTTCACCCCTCCACTTT.

On this clone itself: Sequence at one end of the junction differs from germline and may be a read error. V and J are TRBV13 and TRBJ1-5, with a possible D match to TRBD1 (5 bases). CDR3 length: 17 residues. Germline lookup yields CDR1 PRHDT and CDR2 FYEKMQ (reference sequence). CDR3 nucleotide sequence: TGTGCCAGCAGCCTAGGGGCAGGGAGATCAGGCAATCAGCCCCAGCATTTT. It codes for CASSLGAGRSGNQPQHF. The whole variable domain, filled in from reference TRBV13 and TRBJ1-5, reads AAGVIQSPRHLIKEKRETATLKCYPIPRHDTVYWYQQGPGQDPQFLISFYEKMQSDKGSIPDRFSAQQFSDYHSELNMSSLELGDSALYFCASSLGAGRSGNQPQHFGDGTRLSIL.

The chain has TRBV27 and TRBJ1-2; D is undetermined. The germline gives CDR1 MNHEY, CDR2 SMNVEV (reference sequence). This CDR3 is 14 amino acids long. V dropped 2 bases and J dropped 7 bases, with 14 bases sitting between them. The DNA of the CDR3 is TGTGCCAGCAGTTTAAGTTCGGTCCTGGGTGGCTACACCTTC. Amino acid sequence: CASSLSSVLGGYTF.

V and J are TRBV7-8 and TRBJ1-3, with D unclear. The CDR3 contains 17 residues. Between the trimmed V and J ends, which lost 1 base and 0 bases, there was a span of 13 bases. In germline, CDR1 is SGHVS, CDR2 FQNEAQ. CDR3 residues: CASSLDDGPSSGNTIYF. CDR3 DNA sequence: TGTGCCAGCAGCTTAGATGATGGCCCCAGCTCTGGAAACACCATATATTTT.

This clone was observed a single time. The chain recombines TRBV6-2 or TRBV6-3 with TRBJ1-2; maybe TRBD1 (6 bases). This CDR3 has 15 residues. CDR1 and CDR2 (germline): MNHEY, SVGEGT. V gave up 0 bases and J gave up 7 bases, with 15 bases separating them. The CDR3 nucleotides are TGTGCCAGCAGTTACTCGTCTCGGACAGCTGGTGGCTACACCTTC. Amino acid sequence: CASSYSSRTAGGYTF.

The chain has TRBV29-1 and TRBJ1-1; 7 bases fit TRBD1. The CDR3 runs to 13 residues. Germline V gives CDR1 SQVTM, CDR2 ANQGSEA. The trim removed 6 bases at V and 4 bases at J, leaving 8 bases unmatched. CDR3 bases: TGCAGCGTGAACAGGGGCGGATTCACTGAAGCTTTCTTT. This sequence encodes CSVNRGGFTEAFF.

The gene calls are TRBV5-1 and TRBJ1-1; TRBD1 is a possible D gene (6 bases). V shed 4 bases and J shed 6 bases, with 13 bases lying between them. Germline lookup yields CDR1 SGHRS and CDR2 YFSETQ. This CDR3 contains 13 residues. The DNA of the CDR3 is TGCGCCAGCAGCCCGGACAGTTATTCTGAAGCTTTCTTT. Residues: CASSPDSYSEAFF.

This rearrangement joins TRBV5-8 to TRBJ1-1; D remains ambiguous. Germline values: CDR1 SGHTS, CDR2 YDEGEE. This CDR3 has 14 amino acids. Trimming cost V 5 bases and J 4 bases, with 15 bases left between them. The CDR3 sequence is CASRKSNELTEAFF. CDR3 DNA: TGTGCCAGCAGGAAAAGTAATGAACTCACTGAAGCTTTCTTT.

This chain connects TRBV4-1 to TRBJ2-3; D is undetermined. Trimming took 1 base from V and 3 from J, leaving 11 bases between them. Germline CDR1 reads MGHRA; CDR2 reads YSYEKL. CDR3 length: 15 amino acids. This chain's CDR3 is CASSQGAYQTDTQYF. The DNA of the CDR3 is TGCGCCAGCAGCCAAGGGGCCTACCAGACAGATACGCAGTATTTT.

CDR3 region: CATSRERTYSPLHF. The CDR3 coding sequence is TGTGCCACCAGCAGAGAAAGGACTTATTCACCCCTCCACTTT. The V call is TRBV15, the J call TRBJ1-6, with D hard to call. The CDR3 spans 14 residues. CDR1 is LNHNV, CDR2 YYDKDF, per germline (reference sequence). Trimming cost V 0 bases and J 8 bases, with 8 bases left between them.

This rearrangement joins TRBV6-5 to TRBJ1-5; D is unclear. Germline CDR1 and CDR2: MNHEY and SVGAGI. V was pared by 6 bases and J by 6 bases, with 18 bases between. The CDR3 is 15 residues long. The CDR3 region is CASSPDSLGSQPQHF. The CDR3 DNA reads as TGTGCCAGCAGCCCCGACTCCCTTGGAAGTCAGCCCCAGCATTTT.

The chain combines TRBV10-3 with TRBJ1-6, with D maybe TRBD1 (5 bases). CDR1 and CDR2 (germline): ENHRY, SYGVKD. The ends were cut back, 2 bases at V and 6 bases at J, with 8 bases in the middle. This CDR3 contains 14 residues. The CDR3 DNA sequence: TGTGCCATCAGTGAGGGGCAGGGTAATTCACCCCTCCACTTT. The encoded protein is CAISEGQGNSPLHF.

The gene calls are TRBV3-1 (or the pseudogene TRBV3-2) and TRBJ2-2; 12 bases align to TRBD1. Germline V gene data show CDR1 as LGHDT and CDR2 as YNNKEL (reference sequence). V was pared by 5 bases and J by 7 bases, with 8 bases of the junction left unmatched. The CDR3 extends over 16 amino acids. CDR3 sequence reads: CASSGWDRGRGGELFF. The CDR3 DNA reads as TGTGCCAGCAGCGGCTGGGACAGGGGGCGCGGCGGGGAGCTGTTTTTT.

The rearrangement joins TRBV7-2 to TRBJ1-2; weak D call: TRBD1 (5 bases). Germline V CDR1 and CDR2: SGHTA, FQGNSA. V shed 1 base and J shed 0 bases, with 9 bases lying between them. The CDR3 spans 15 residues. CDR3 region: CASSLESTANYGYTF. The CDR3 DNA reads as TGTGCCAGCAGCTTAGAATCGACAGCTAACTATGGCTACACCTTC. The entire variable domain, with the rest obtained from reference TRBV7-2 and TRBJ1-2, is as follows: GAGVSQSPSNKVTEKGKDVELRCDPISGHTALYWYRQSLGQGLEFLIYFQGNSAPDKSGLPSDRFSAERTGGSVSTLTIQRTQQEDSAVYLCASSLESTANYGYTFGSGTRLTVV.

In its sample, this clone was seen once. V is TRBV7-8 and J is TRBJ1-1, with 9 bases lining up with TRBD1. Germline-derived CDR1 and CDR2 are SGHVS and FQNEAQ. The V gene end was trimmed by 3 bases and the J gene end by 3 bases; junction bases not matched to a gene: 2. CDR3 length equals 14 residues. Here the CDR3 reads CASSLRDRDTEAFF. In DNA form, the CDR3 reads TGTGCCAGCAGCTTGAGGGACAGGGACACTGAAGCTTTCTTT.

The V and J genes are TRBV5-6 and TRBJ2-7; possible D gene TRBD1, 6 bases. The CDR3 sequence is 15 residues long. Trimming removed 8 bases at V and 3 bases at J, with 21 bases between. CDR1 and CDR2 from the germline V gene are SGHDT and YYEEEE. The CDR3 DNA is TGTGCCAGTCTGGCTGGGCGGACAGCCTACTACGAGCAGTACTTC. Protein sequence: CASLAGRTAYYEQYF.

This chain joins TRBV5-5 and TRBJ2-7, with 8 nucleotides matching TRBD2. Unmatched junction bases numbered 5, after V lost 2 bases and J lost 1 base. Germline CDR1 SGHKS, CDR2 YYEKEE (reference sequence). The CDR3 runs to 15 residues. As DNA, the CDR3 is TGTGCCAGCAGCTTACGCGGGGGGCCTTCCTACGAGCAGTACTTC. It encodes CASSLRGGPSYEQYF. The complete variable domain, with remaining parts taken from reference TRBV5-5 and TRBJ2-7, reads DAGVTQSPTHLIKTRGQQVTLRCSPISGHKSVSWYQQVLGQGPQFIFQYYEKEERGRGNFPDRFSARQFPNYSSELNVNALLLGDSALYLCASSLRGGPSYEQYFGPGTRLTVT.

The chain has TRBV19 and TRBJ1-1; tentatively, D is TRBD1 (5 bases). Trimming took off 6 bases at V and 4 bases at J, with 18 bases between the two ends. The CDR3 runs to 15 residues. In germline, CDR1 is LNHDA, CDR2 SQIVND (reference sequence). The CDR3 nucleotides are TGTGCCAGTAGGAGTCCCGGGGGTCGGAGCACTGAAGCTTTCTTT. Residues: CASRSPGGRSTEAFF.

The chain couples TRBV10-2 to TRBJ1-4; 7 bases match TRBD1. This CDR3 region has 14 residues. V gave up 4 bases and J gave up 5 bases; unmatched junction bases: 4. Germline V gene data show CDR1 as WSHSY and CDR2 as SAAADI. CDR3: CASSVAGGNEKLFF. The CDR3 coding sequence is TGCGCCAGCAGTGTGGCAGGGGGAAATGAAAAACTGTTTTTT.

The rearrangement uses TRBV29-1 and TRBJ2-1, with D possibly being TRBD1 (6 bases). The V end was cut by 5 bases, the J end by 4 bases, with 12 bases between. CDR1 and CDR2 (germline): SQVTM, ANQGSEA. This CDR3 region has 13 residues. The CDR3 region is CSVIGQNYNEQFF. As DNA, the CDR3 is TGCAGCGTTATCGGACAGAATTACAATGAGCAGTTCTTC.

On this clone itself: At the DNA level, this CDR3 is encoded by other sequences in the same sample as well. The V gene is TRBV30, the J gene TRBJ1-5; D is unresolved. The V and J ends lost 2 bases and 1 base respectively, with 6 bases between them. Per germline, CDR1 GTSNPN and CDR2 SVGIG (reference sequence). The CDR3 runs to 13 residues. The CDR3 spells CAWSPGSNQPQHF. CDR3 bases: TGTGCCTGGAGTCCTGGGAGCAATCAGCCCCAGCATTTT.

This clone was seen a single time. The genes are TRBV2 and TRBJ1-1, with 7 positions matching TRBD1. Germline lookup yields CDR1 SNHLY and CDR2 FYNNEI. CDR3 size: 15 residues. The V and J ends lost 5 bases and 1 base, in that order; junction bases with no gene match: 7. CDR3 amino acids: CASSPGRTGNTEAFF. The CDR3 bases are TGTGCCAGCAGTCCCGGGCGGACAGGGAACACTGAAGCTTTCTTT.

V is TRBV6-1 and J is TRBJ1-6; no clear D. V lost 2 bases to trimming and J lost 3 bases, with 11 bases between them. Per germline, CDR1 MNHNS and CDR2 SASEGT. The CDR3 has 16 residues. Written as DNA, the CDR3 is TGTGCCAGCAGTGAAACCCCTAGTTACTATAATTCACCCCTCCACTTT. Protein sequence: CASSETPSYYNSPLHF.

This chain connects TRBV6-5 to TRBJ1-2, with TRBD1 matching 9 bases. Germline CDR1 MNHEY, CDR2 SVGAGI. Trimming cost V 6 bases and J 1 base; bases outside gene matches: 3. The CDR3 extends over 14 amino acids. The CDR3 coding sequence is TGTGCCAGCAGAAGGGACAGGGATAACTATGGCTACACCTTC. Translation gives CASRRDRDNYGYTF.

The rearrangement uses TRBV7-2 and TRBJ2-3; TRBD2 agrees at 13 bases. The germline gives CDR1 SGHTA, CDR2 FQGNSA. V dropped 4 bases and J dropped 6; count of bases not matched to a gene: 13. The CDR3 has 18 residues. The CDR3 is CASSSRPTSGGSWDTQYF. CDR3 nucleotides: TGTGCCAGCAGCTCTCGTCCGACTAGCGGGGGGTCATGGGATACGCAGTATTTT.

This chain uses TRBV27 with TRBJ2-7, with D possibly TRBD1 on 6 matching bases. The CDR3 runs 16 residues. V was clipped by 5 bases and J by 3 bases, with 20 bases between them. The germline V gene has CDR1 MNHEY and CDR2 SMNVEV (reference sequence). CDR3 DNA: TGTGCCAGCAGTCCCCTCAGGGGTGAGGGAATCTACGAGCAGTACTTC. Its protein is CASSPLRGEGIYEQYF.